This TCR beta chain was recovered during a study of CD8 T cells in ankylosing spondylitis. This clonotype came up many times. Antigen unknown. The study, taken as a whole, reports: Significant enrichment of disease-linked clones was reportedly seen in matched ankylosing spondylitis synovial fluid. CD8+ cells made up the disease-linked clones, which were relatively rare in peripheral blood. Characteristic of ankylosing spondylitis blood, it appeared, was a TCR beta motif comprising 7 to 9 highly homologous variants.

Preparation of TCR beta libraries was done by quantitative 5'-RACE with molecular barcodes. From the 5' RACE reads, TCRdb called clonotypes with MiXCR, one entry per CDR3 protein. The table records more than 150,000 distinct CDR3 sequences, 11% of them present only once. Trimming removed 0 bases from V and 5 bases from J, with 11 bases in between. There are 14 residues in the CDR3. Germline V CDR1 and CDR2: SGHKS, YYEKEE (reference sequence). This sequence was found in a male donor with ankylosing spondylitis or in good health (not recorded which). The chain employs TRBV5-5 and TRBJ1-2; no reliable D call. The specimen sequenced was blood, either unsorted or a sorted T cell fraction (not recorded which). The CDR3 is CASSLAGLGYGYTF. The CDR3, as DNA: TGTGCCAGCAGCTTGGCCGGGCTTGGGTATGGCTACACCTTC. Using reference TRBV5-5 and TRBJ1-2 for the parts outside the CDR3, the full variable domain is DAGVTQSPTHLIKTRGQQVTLRCSPISGHKSVSWYQQVLGQGPQFIFQYYEKEERGRGNFPDRFSARQFPNYSSELNVNALLLGDSALYLCASSLAGLGYGYTFGSGTRLTVV.